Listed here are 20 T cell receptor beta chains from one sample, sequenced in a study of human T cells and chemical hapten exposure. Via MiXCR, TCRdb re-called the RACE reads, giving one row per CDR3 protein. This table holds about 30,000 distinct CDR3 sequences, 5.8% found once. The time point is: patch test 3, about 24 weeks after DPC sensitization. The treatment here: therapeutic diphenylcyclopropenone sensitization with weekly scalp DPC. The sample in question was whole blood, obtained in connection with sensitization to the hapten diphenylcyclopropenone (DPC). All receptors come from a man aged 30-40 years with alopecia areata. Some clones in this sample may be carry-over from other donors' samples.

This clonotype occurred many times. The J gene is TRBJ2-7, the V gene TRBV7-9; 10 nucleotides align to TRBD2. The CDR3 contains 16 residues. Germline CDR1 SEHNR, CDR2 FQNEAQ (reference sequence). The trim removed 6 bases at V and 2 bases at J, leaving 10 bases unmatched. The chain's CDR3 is CASSSPGTSATYEQYF. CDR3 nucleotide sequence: TGTGCCAGCAGTTCACCCGGGACTAGCGCTACCTACGAGCAGTACTTC.

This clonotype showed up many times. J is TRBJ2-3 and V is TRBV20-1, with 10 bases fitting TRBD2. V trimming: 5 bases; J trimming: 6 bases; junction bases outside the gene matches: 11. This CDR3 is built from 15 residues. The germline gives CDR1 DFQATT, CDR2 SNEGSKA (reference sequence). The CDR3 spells CSAGVAGGSQDTQYF. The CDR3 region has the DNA TGCAGTGCTGGGGTAGCGGGAGGTTCCCAGGATACGCAGTATTTT.

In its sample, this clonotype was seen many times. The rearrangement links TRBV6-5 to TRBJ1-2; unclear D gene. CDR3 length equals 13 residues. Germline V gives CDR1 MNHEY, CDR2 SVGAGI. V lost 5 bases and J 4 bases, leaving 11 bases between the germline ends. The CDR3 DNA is TGTGCCAGCAGTAGGTTGGACTCCTATGGCTACACCTTC. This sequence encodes CASSRLDSYGYTF.

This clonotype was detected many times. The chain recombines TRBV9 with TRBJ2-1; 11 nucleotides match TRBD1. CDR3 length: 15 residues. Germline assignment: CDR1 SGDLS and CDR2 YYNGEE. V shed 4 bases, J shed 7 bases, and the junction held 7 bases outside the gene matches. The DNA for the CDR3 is TGTGCCAGCAGCTCCCCGGGACAGGGGGAAAATGAGCAGTTCTTC. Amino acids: CASSSPGQGENEQFF. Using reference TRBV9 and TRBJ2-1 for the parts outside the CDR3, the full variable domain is DSGVTQTPKHLITATGQRVTLRCSPRSGDLSVYWYQQSLDQGLQFLIQYYNGEERAKGNILERFSAQQFPDLHSELNLSSLELGDSALYFCASSSPGQGENEQFFGPGTRLTVL.

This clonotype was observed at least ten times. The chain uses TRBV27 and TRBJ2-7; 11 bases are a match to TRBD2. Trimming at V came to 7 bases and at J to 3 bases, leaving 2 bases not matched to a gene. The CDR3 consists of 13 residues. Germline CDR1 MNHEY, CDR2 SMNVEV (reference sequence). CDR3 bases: TGTGCCAGCACCGGGACTAGCGGCTACGAGCAGTACTTC. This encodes CASTGTSGYEQYF.

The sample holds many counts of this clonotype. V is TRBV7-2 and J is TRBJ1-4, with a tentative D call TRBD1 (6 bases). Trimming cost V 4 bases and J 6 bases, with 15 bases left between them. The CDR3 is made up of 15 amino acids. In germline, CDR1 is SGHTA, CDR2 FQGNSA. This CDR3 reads CASSSTPEGDEKLFF. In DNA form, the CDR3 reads TGTGCCAGCAGCTCCACCCCTGAGGGGGATGAAAAACTGTTTTTT.

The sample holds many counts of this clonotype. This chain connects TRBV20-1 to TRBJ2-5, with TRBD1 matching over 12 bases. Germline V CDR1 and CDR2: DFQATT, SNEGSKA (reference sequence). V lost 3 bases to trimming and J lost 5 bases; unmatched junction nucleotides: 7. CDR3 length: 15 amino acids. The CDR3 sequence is CSASGDRGLGETQYF. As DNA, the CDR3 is TGCAGTGCTAGTGGGGACAGGGGGCTTGGGGAGACCCAGTACTTC.

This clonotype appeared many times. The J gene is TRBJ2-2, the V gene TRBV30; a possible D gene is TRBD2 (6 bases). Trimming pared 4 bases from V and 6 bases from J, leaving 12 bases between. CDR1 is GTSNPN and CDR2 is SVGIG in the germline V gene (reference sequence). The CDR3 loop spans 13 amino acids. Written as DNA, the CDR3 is TGTGCCTGGAACTTGGGAGGCTCCGGGGAGCTGTTTTTT. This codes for CAWNLGGSGELFF.

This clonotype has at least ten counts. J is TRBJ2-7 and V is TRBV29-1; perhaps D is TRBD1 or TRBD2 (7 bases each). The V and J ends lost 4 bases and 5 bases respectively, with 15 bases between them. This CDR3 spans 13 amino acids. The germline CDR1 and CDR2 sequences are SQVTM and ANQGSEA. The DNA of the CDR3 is TGCAGCGTTGTAGAGCAGGGGGGGAACGAGCAGTACTTC. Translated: CSVVEQGGNEQYF.

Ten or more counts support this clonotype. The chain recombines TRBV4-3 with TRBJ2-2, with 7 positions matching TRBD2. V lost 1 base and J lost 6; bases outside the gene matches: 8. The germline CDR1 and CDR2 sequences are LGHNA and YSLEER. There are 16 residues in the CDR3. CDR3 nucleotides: TGCGCCAGCAGCCAAGTTGGGGACTACAGCCCCGGGGAGCTGTTTTTT. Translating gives CASSQVGDYSPGELFF.

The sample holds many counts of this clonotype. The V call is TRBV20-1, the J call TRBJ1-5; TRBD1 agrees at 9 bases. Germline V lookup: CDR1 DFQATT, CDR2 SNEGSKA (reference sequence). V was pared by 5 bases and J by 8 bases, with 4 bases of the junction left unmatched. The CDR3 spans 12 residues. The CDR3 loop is CSAGQGKEPQHF. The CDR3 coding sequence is TGCAGTGCTGGACAGGGGAAGGAGCCCCAGCATTTT.

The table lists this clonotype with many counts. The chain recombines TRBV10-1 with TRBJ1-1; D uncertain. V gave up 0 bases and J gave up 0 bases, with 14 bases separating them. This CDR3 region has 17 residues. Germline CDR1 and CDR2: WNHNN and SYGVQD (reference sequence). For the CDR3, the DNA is TGCGCCAGCAGTGAGTCGGTACGACGGGCGCTGAACACTGAAGCTTTCTTT. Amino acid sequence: CASSESVRRALNTEAFF.

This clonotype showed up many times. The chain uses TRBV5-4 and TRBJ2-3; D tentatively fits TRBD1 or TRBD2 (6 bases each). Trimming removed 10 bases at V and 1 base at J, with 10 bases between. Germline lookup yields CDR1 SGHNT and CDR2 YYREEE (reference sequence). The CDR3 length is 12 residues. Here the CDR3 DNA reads TGTGCCTTAGGGGGGCGCACAGATACGCAGTATTTT. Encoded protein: CALGGRTDTQYF.

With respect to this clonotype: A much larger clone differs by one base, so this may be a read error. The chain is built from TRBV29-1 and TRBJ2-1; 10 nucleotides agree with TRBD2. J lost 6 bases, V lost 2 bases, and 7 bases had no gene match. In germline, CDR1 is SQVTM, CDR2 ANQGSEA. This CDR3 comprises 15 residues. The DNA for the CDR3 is TGCAGCGTTGAACCCACTAGCGGGAATCGCAATGAGCAGTTCTTC. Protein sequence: CSVEPTSGNRNEQFF.

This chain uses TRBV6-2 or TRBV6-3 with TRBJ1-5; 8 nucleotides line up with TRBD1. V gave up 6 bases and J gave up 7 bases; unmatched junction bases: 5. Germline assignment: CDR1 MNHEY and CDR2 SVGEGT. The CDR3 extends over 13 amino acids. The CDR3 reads CASRPDRAQPQHF. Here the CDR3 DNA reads TGTGCCAGCAGGCCGGACAGGGCCCAGCCCCAGCATTTT.

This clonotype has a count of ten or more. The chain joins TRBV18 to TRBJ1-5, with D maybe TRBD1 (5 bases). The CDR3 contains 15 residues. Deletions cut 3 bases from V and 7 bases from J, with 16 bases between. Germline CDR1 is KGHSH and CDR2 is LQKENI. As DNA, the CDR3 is TGTGCCAGCTCACCCTCTCCCCAGGGCATGCAGCCCCAGCATTTT. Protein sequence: CASSPSPQGMQPQHF.

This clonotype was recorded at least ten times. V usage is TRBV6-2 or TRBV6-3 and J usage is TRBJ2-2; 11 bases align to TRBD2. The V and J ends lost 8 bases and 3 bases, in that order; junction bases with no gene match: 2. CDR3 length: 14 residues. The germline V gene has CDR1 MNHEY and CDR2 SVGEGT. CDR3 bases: TGTGCCAGCGCTAGCGGGGGGTACACCGGGGAGCTGTTTTTT. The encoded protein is CASASGGYTGELFF.

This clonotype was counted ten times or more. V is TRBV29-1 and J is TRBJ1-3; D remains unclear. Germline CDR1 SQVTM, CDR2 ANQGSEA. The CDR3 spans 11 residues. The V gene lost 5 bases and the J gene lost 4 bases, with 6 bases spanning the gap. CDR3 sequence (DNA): TGCAGCGTTTTGGTGGGAAACACCATATATTTT. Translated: CSVLVGNTIYF.

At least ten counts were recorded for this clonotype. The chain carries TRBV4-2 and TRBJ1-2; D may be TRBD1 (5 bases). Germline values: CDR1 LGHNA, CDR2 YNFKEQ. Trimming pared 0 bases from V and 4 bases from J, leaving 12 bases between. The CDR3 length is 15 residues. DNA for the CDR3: TGTGCCAGCAGCCAAGAGACAGTCCTATCCTATGGCTACACCTTC. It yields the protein CASSQETVLSYGYTF.

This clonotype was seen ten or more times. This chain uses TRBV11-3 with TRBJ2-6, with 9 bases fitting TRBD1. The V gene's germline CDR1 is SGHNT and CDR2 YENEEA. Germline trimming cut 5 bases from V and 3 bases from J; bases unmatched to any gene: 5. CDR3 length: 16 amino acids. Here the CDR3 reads CASSPGQGSGANVLTF. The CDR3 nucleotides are TGTGCCAGCAGCCCGGGACAGGGCAGTGGGGCCAACGTCCTGACTTTC.